This T cell receptor beta chain was found in a study of OX40 agonist ivuxolimab in advanced cancers. The overall study: The study gave patients intravenous ivuxolimab at 0.01 to 10 mg/kg every 2 weeks. Patients enrolled in dose escalation were diagnosed with hepatocellular carcinoma, melanoma, renal cell or head and neck cancer.

In this sample, this clone turned up many times. Its specificity is unknown. General study findings and limits: CD8+ T cells (on average) carried more expanded clones than CD4+ T cells.

Libraries were prepared by immunoSEQ multiplex PCR; TCRdb keeps only in-frame clonotypes and omits some of them. Of around 8,000 clones listed, approximately 71% are singletons. Patients had blood sampled at baseline and again on cycle 4 day 1 and cycle 7 day 1. The germline CDR1 and CDR2 sequences are SEHNR and FQNEAQ (reference sequence). There are 19 residues in the CDR3. Trimming removed 4 bases from V and 0 bases from J, with 19 bases in between. The sequence was obtained from an adult with an advanced solid tumor such as melanoma, head and neck, liver or kidney cancer. The specimen was CD4+ or CD8+ T cells sorted from blood, collected in a trial of the OX40 agonist ivuxolimab. V is TRBV7-9 and J is TRBJ2-6; the D is unclear. The CDR3 here is CASSSTRADAASGANVLTF. The CDR3, as DNA: TGTGCCAGCAGCTCTACAAGGGCTGACGCCGCCTCTGGGGCCAACGTCCTGACTTTC.